A single T cell receptor beta chain is shown here with its context. These data are taken from a study of T cell responses to AZD1222 COVID-19 vaccine. Clones were read by immunoSEQ multiplex PCR, and TCRdb kept only the in-frame ones, dropping some. The repertoire holds 110,000 or so clones, with 91% as singletons. CDR3 size: 16 residues. V was clipped by 2 bases and J by 0 bases, with 11 bases between them. The germline CDR1 and CDR2 sequences are SGHTA and FQGNSA. Sequencing used peripheral blood, obtained on day 0 of AZD1222 vaccination. The V and J genes are TRBV7-2 and TRBJ1-3; the D is unclear. The clonotype was recovered from an adult in good health. In DNA form, the CDR3 reads TGTGCCAGCAGCTTATATGGGGTGATCTCTGGAAACACCATATATTTT. Translation: CASSLYGVISGNTIYF.